This TCR beta chain was sequenced for a study of CD8+CD57+ T cells in acquired aplastic anemia. At the level of the study: Sorted CD4+ and CD8+ cells yielded about 2.9 ug of DNA on average.

As to this clonotype: Its target is not known. A read error is likely, as this CDR3 ends without the conserved phenylalanine or tryptophan.

Study-level results: Patients showed no significant difference from controls in CD8+ Simpson's diversity. Approximately 27 CD8+ CDR3 sequences occurred in both the patients and the controls.

CDR3 and TCR beta VDJ profiling relied on a genomic DNA template. TCRdb passed the reads through MiXCR, listing each CDR3 protein once. The repertoire holds more than 250,000 distinct CDR3 sequences, with around 60% as singletons. This receptor was taken from a human donor with severe aplastic anemia or a healthy control (not recorded which). The sample consisted of sorted CD4+, CD8+, or CD8+CD57+ T cells (not recorded which) from PBMCs.

In nucleotides, the CDR3 is TGTGCCAGCAGCGTAGCAGGGGTCGCCTACGAGCAGTACCTC. This gives the protein CASSVAGVAYEQYL. The chain links TRBV12-3 or TRBV12-4 to TRBJ2-7, with D perhaps matching TRBD1 (6 bases). Trimming removed 6 bases at V and 2 bases at J, with 14 bases between. The CDR3 is 14 amino acids.